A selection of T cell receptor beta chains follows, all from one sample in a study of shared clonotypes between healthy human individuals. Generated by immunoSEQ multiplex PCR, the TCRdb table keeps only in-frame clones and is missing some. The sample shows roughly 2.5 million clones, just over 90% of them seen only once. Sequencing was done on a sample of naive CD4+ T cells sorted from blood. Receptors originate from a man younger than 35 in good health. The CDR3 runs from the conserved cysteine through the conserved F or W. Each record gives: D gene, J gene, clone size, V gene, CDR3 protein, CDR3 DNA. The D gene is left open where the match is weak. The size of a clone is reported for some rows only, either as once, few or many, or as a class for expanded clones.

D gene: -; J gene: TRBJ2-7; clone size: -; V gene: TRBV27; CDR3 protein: CASSLLGLGSYEQYF; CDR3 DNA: TGTGCCAGCAGTTTATTAGGGCTGGGGTCCTACGAGCAGTACTTC
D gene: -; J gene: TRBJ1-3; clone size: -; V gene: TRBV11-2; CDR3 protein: CASSPTRFSGNTIYF; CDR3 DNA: TGTGCCAGCAGTCCTACCAGGTTTTCAGGAAACACCATATATTTT
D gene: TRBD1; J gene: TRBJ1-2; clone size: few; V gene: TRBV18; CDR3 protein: CASSPNRGDGYTF; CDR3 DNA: TGTGCCAGCTCACCAAACAGGGGGGATGGCTACACCTTC
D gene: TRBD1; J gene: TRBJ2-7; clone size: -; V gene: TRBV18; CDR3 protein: CASSRTTGGSYEQYF; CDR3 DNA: TGTGCCAGCTCACGAACGACAGGGGGCAGCTACGAGCAGTACTTC
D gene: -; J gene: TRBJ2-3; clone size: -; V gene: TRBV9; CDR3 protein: CASSPRLSSRTDTQYF; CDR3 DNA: TGTGCCAGCAGCCCCCGTTTGAGCAGCCGCACAGATACGCAGTATTTT
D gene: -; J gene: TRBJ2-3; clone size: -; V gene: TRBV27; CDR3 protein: CASRQKPGPPDTQYF; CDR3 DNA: TGTGCCAGCAGACAAAAACCGGGACCCCCAGATACGCAGTATTTT
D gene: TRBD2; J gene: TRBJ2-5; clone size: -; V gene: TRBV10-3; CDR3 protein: CAISASSGVLRETQYF; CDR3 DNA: TGTGCCATCAGTGCCTCTAGCGGGGTCCTCCGGGAGACCCAGTACTTC
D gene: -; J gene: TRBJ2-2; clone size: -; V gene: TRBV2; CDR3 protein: CASRPSGRDTGELFF; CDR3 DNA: TGTGCCAGCAGGCCGTCAGGGCGGGACACCGGGGAGCTGTTTTTT
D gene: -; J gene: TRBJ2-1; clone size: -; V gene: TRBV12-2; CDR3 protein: CASRLARAGETHNEQFF; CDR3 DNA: TGTGCAAGTCGCTTAGCGAGGGCGGGGGAAACCCACAATGAGCAGTTCTTC
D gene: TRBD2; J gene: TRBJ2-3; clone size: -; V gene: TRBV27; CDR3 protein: CASRRLAGGHKDTQYF; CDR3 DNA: TGTGCCAGCAGACGGCTAGCGGGAGGGCACAAAGATACGCAGTATTTT
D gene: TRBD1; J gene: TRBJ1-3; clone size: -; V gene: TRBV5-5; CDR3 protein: CASSRDRGTGGNTIYF; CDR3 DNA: TGTGCCAGCAGCCGGGACAGGGGGACAGGGGGAAACACCATATATTTT
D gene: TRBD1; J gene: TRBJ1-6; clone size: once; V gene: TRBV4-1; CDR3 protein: CASSGGTGSSYNSPLHF; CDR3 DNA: TGCGCCAGCAGCGGCGGGACAGGGAGCTCCTATAATTCACCCCTCCACTTT
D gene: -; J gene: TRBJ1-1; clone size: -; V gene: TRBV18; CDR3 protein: CASSPRGQGTTEAFF; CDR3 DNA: TGTGCCAGCTCACCTCGGGGGCAGGGGACCACTGAAGCTTTCTTT